These 6 T cell receptor beta chains came from one sample sequenced in a study of beta chain features in type 1 diabetes. The study, taken as a whole, reports: For Type 1 diabetes patients, all four CD4+ subsets carried TCRB CDR3s that were moderately but significantly shorter.

Their recognized antigens are unknown. All of the isolated RNA was reverse transcribed, so expressed TCRB transcripts were sequenced. Assay: immunoSEQ multiplex PCR; the TCRdb copy retains only in-frame clones and omits some. The sample lists 640,000 or so clones; under 15% were seen once. Input material: naive CD4+ T cells from blood. All receptors come from a man between 18 and 29 years old with type 1 diabetes.

This clone was observed a handful of times. The V and J genes are TRBV30 and TRBJ2-7; possibly TRBD2 for D (5 bases). The germline gives CDR1 GTSNPN, CDR2 SVGIG (reference sequence). V shed 4 bases and J shed 2 bases, with 9 bases lying between them. The CDR3 loop spans 12 amino acids. The CDR3 reads CAWTAGTYEQYF. CDR3 nucleotides: TGTGCCTGGACCGCCGGGACCTACGAGCAGTACTTC. The complete variable domain, with remaining parts taken from reference TRBV30 and TRBJ2-7, reads SQTIHQWPATLVQPVGSPLSLECTVEGTSNPNLYWYRQAAGRGLQLLFYSVGIGQISSEVPQNLSASRPQDRQFILSSKKLLLSDSGFYLCAWTAGTYEQYFGPGTRLTVT.

This clone was counted between two and nine times. The chain carries TRBV29-1 and TRBJ2-5, with D possibly being TRBD1 (6 bases). The DNA end is more similar to TRBJ2-7, so the J call may be wrong. Per germline, CDR1 SQVTM and CDR2 ANQGSEA. The CDR3 consists of 12 residues. The CDR3 spells CSVVTGWYEQYF. Here the CDR3 DNA reads TGCAGCGTTGTAACAGGGTGGTACGAGCAGTACTTC.

This clone was observed a few times. This chain uses TRBV25-1 with TRBJ2-7, with 8 bases matching TRBD2. The CDR3 covers 15 residues. The J segment lost 3 bases and the V segment lost 6 bases, leaving 10 bases of the junction unmatched. Germline CDR1 reads MGHDK; CDR2 reads SYGVNS. Here the CDR3 reads CASRGPGSGGYEQYF. The CDR3, as DNA: TGTGCCAGCAGGGGACCCGGAAGCGGGGGCTACGAGCAGTACTTC.

This clone was detected a few times. This chain uses TRBV28 with TRBJ2-7; D gene uncertain. Germline loops: CDR1 MDHEN, CDR2 SYDVKM. With 5 bases removed from V and 3 bases from J, the gap between germline ends came to 8 bases. The length of the CDR3 is 12 residues. This CDR3 reads CASSVQNYEQYF. DNA of the CDR3: TGTGCCAGCAGTGTCCAGAACTACGAGCAGTACTTC.

The genes are TRBV10-3 and TRBJ2-7; a weak D match, TRBD1 (6 bases). The CDR3 is made up of 15 amino acids. Deletions cut 6 bases from V and 1 base from J, with 16 bases between. Germline V CDR1 and CDR2: ENHRY, SYGVKD. The CDR3 spells CAISERQDDSYEQYF. CDR3 nucleotides: TGTGCCATCAGCGAACGACAGGACGATTCCTACGAGCAGTACTTC.

This clone has only a few counts. This chain joins TRBV6-5 and TRBJ2-3, with 7 nucleotides matching TRBD1. The CDR3 is 15 residues long. CDR1 and CDR2 from the germline V gene are MNHEY and SVGAGI. With V trimmed by 5 bases and J by 0 bases, 5 bases remained unmatched. The CDR3 protein is CASSHGTASTDTQYF. The CDR3, as DNA: TGTGCCAGCAGTCACGGGACAGCGAGCACAGATACGCAGTATTTT.